This TCR beta chain was captured in a study of CD8 T cells in Susac syndrome. The multiple sclerosis controls consisted of treatment-naive patients with relapsing-remitting disease, either stable or active. TEMRA cells were FACS-enriched and CD8+ and CD4+ T cells negatively isolated. Random hexamers were used to reverse transcribe roughly 0.5 to 1 ug of RNA. Amplification of TCR beta CDR3 across 54 Vbeta and 13 Jbeta was performed with immunoSEQ multiplex PCR. TCRdb ran MiXCR on the immunoSEQ multiplex PCR reads and lists one entry per CDR3 protein. This sample has 95,000 to 150,000 distinct CDR3 sequences, with roughly 93% found just once. The CDR3 covers 13 residues.

This chain connects TRBV21-1 to TRBJ1-2; TRBD1, the table's D call, lacks a check against the DNA. TRBV21-1 is shown as a pseudogene. This receptor was taken from a human donor with multiple sclerosis. Sequenced: CD8+ T cells from PBMCs. This CDR3 reads CASTWGGNYGYTF. CDR3 sequence (DNA): TGTGCCAGCACCTGGGGCGGTAACTATGGCTACACCTTC.